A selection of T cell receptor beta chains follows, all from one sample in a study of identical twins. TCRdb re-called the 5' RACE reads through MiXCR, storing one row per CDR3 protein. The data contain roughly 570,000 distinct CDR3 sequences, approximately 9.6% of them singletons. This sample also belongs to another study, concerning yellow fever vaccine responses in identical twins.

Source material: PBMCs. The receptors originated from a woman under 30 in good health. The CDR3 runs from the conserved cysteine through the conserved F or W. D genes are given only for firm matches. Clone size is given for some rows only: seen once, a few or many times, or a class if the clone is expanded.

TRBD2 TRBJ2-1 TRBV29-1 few TGCAGCGTTGTGGGGGGGAGCTCCTACAATGAGCAGTTCTTC CSVVGGSSYNEQFF
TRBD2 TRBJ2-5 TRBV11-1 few TGTGCCAGCAGCGGTTGGGGACTAGCGGGGTTCAAGGCAGAGACCCAGTACTTC CASSGWGLAGFKAETQYF
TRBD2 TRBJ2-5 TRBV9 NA TGTGCCAGCAGCGGCCGACTAGCGGGGGGCCGGGAGACCCAGTACTTC CASSGRLAGGRETQYF
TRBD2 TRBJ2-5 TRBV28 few TGTGCCAGCAGTTTTTTTACCGAGCGGGAGGGCAGAAAGACCCAGTACTTC CASSFFTEREGRKTQYF
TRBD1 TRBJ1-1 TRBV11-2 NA TGTGCCAGCAGCTTCAGGGGGGCCCTTGAAGCTTTCTTT CASSFRGALEAFF
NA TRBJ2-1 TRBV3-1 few TGTGCCAGCAGCCAACCGGGACCCTACAATGAGCAGTTCTTC CASSQPGPYNEQFF
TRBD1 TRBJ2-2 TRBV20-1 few TGCAGTGCTAACCGGGACAGGGAGGGAGGGGAGCTGTTTTTT CSANRDREGGELFF
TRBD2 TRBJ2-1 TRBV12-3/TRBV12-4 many TGTGCCAGCAGGCGACTAGCGGTCAGCTCCTACAATGAGCAGTTCTTC CASRRLAVSSYNEQFF
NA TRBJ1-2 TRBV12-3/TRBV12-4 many TGTGCCAGCAGTTTAAGTCCGGGGGCGAGGGGCTACACCTTC CASSLSPGARGYTF
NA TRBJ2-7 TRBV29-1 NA TGCAGCGTTGAAGTCGGTGGGGTTCGAGACGAGCAGTACTTC CSVEVGGVRDEQYF
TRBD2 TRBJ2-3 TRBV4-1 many TGCGCCAGCAGCCAAGATCAAGCGGGATCTAGAGATACGCAGTATTTT CASSQDQAGSRDTQYF
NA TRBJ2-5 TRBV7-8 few TGTGCCAGCAGCACCAAGACAGGGGAGGGTTTAAAGACCCAGTACTTC CASSTKTGEGLKTQYF
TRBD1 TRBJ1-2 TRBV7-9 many TGTGCCAGCAGCCAGACAGGGGACTATGGCTACACCTTC CASSQTGDYGYTF
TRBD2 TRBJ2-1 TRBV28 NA TGTGCCAGCAGTTGGGAGCGGGGATCCTACAATGAGCAGTTCTTC CASSWERGSYNEQFF
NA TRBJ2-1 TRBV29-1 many TGCAGCGTTGAAGATTCTTGGAATGAGCAGTTCTTC CSVEDSWNEQFF
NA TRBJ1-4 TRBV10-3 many TGTGCCATCAGTGACCCTGACAGCTCAACTAATGAAAAACTGTTTTTT CAISDPDSSTNEKLFF
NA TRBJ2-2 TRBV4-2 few TGTGCCAGCAGCCAAGATGCAGGGGGAGGCACCGGGGAGCTGTTTTTT CASSQDAGGGTGELFF
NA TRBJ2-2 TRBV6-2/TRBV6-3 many TGTGCCAGCAGCCTCTTCCGGGCCCAGAACACCGGGGAGCTGTTTTTT CASSLFRAQNTGELFF
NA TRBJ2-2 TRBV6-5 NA TGTGCCAGCAGTTACGGGGATCCGAACACCGGGGAGCTGTTTTTT CASSYGDPNTGELFF
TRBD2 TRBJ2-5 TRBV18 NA TGTGCCAGCTCACCTGGACTAGCGAATGGAGAGACCCAGTACTTC CASSPGLANGETQYF
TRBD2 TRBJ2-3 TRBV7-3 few TGTGCCAGCAGCTTAAACCCACCCGGGACTAGGGGAGATACGCAGTATTTT CASSLNPPGTRGDTQYF
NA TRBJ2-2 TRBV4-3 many TGCGCCAGCAGCCAAGATTTATGGCTAGCGTCGAACACCGGGGAGCTGTTTTTT CASSQDLWLASNTGELFF
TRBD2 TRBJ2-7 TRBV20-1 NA TGCAGTGCGCCACGGACTAGCGGGAGCTCCTACGAGCAGTACTTC CSAPRTSGSSYEQYF
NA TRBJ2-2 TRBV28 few TGTGCCAGCAGTTCGAGTCTTGGCCCCGGGGAGCTGTTTTTT CASSSSLGPGELFF
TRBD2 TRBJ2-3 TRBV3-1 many TGTGCCAGCAGCCAAGATGGAGCGGGGGGGCCAGGAGATACGCAGTATTTT CASSQDGAGGPGDTQYF
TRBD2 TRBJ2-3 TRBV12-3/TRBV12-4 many TGTGCCAGCAGTTTTGCTAGCGGGAGGGGCACAGATACGCAGTATTTT CASSFASGRGTDTQYF
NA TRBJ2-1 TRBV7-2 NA TGTGCCAGCAGCTTATCGGGGGCTAGGGGAAGTGAGCAGTTCTTC CASSLSGARGSEQFF
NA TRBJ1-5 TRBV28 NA TGTGCCAGCATCCTGTCTGGGGGCAATCAGCCCCAGCATTTT CASILSGGNQPQHF
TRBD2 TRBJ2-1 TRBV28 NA TGTGCCAGCAGTTTATGGGGACTAGTGAACAATGAGCAGTTCTTC CASSLWGLVNNEQFF
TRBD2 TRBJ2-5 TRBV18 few TGTGCCAGCTCAGAAAGAATCACAGGGTCCGGGGGACTAGCCCAAGAGACCCAGTACTTC CASSERITGSGGLAQETQYF
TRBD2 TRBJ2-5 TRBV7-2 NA TGTGCCAGCGAGCGGGGAGCAGGGGAGACCCAGTACTTC CASERGAGETQYF
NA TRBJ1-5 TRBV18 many TGTGCCAGCTCACCATTTCAGGTGTCACCCCAGCATTTT CASSPFQVSPQHF
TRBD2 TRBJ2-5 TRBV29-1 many TGCAGCGTTTTCCTAGAGCGGGAGCCTCAAGAGACCCAGTACTTC CSVFLEREPQETQYF
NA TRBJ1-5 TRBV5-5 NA TGTGCCAGCAGCCCCGGGGGGCGCGGAGGACCCCAGCATTTT CASSPGGRGGPQHF
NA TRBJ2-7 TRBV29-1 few TGCAGCGTGAAAAGGGGGGGTGGCGACGAGCAGTACTTC CSVKRGGGDEQYF